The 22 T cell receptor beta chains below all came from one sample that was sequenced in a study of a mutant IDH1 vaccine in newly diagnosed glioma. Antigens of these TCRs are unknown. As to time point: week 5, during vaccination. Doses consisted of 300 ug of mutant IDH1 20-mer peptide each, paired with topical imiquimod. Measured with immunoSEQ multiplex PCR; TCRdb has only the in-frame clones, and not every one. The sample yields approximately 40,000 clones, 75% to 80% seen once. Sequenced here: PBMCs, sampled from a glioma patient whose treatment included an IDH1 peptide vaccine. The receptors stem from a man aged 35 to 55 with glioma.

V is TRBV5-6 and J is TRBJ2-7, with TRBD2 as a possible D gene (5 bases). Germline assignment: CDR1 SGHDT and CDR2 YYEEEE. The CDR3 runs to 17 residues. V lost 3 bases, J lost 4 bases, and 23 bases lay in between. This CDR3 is CASSSLREVGTRYEQYF. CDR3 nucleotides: TGTGCCAGCAGCTCCCTGAGGGAAGTGGGAACGAGATACGAGCAGTACTTC.

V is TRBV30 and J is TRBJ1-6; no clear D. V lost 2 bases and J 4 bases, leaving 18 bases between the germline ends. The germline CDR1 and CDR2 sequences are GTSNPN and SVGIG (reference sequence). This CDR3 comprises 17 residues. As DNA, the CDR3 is TGTGCCTGGAGTTCATCCCTAGGTGGAAGATATAATTCACCCCTCCACTTT. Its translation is CAWSSSLGGRYNSPLHF.

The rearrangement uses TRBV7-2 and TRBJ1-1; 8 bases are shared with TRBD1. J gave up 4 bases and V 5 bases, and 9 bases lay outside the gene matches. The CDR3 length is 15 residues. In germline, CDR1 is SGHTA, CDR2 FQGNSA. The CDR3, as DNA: TGTGCCAGCAGCCCCCGAGGACAGGGTAGCACTGAAGCTTTCTTT. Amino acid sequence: CASSPRGQGSTEAFF.

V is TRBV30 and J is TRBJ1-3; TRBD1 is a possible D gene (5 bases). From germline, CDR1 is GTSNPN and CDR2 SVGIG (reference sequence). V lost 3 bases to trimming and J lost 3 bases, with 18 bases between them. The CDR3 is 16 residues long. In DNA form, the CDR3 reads TGTGCCTGGAGGGCTAAGGGGAGCCAGGGTGGAAACACCATATATTTT. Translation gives CAWRAKGSQGGNTIYF.

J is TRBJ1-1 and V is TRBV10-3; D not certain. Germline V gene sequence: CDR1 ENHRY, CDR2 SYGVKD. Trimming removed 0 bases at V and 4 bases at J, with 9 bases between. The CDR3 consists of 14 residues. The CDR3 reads CAISESFRATEAFF. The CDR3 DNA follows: TGTGCCATCAGTGAGTCGTTTAGGGCCACTGAAGCTTTCTTT.

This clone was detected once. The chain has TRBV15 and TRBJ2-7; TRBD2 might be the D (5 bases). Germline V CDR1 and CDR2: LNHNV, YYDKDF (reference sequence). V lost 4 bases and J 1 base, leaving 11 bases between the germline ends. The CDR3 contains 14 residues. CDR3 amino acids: CATSKARESYEQYF. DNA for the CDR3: TGTGCCACCAGCAAGGCGAGGGAGTCCTACGAGCAGTACTTC.

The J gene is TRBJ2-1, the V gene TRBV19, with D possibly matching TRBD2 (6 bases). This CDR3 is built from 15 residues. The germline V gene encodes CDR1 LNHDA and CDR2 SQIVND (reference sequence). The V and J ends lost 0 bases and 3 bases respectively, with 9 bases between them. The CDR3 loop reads CASSIDAGHYNEQFF. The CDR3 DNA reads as TGTGCCAGTAGTATAGACGCGGGGCACTACAATGAGCAGTTCTTC.

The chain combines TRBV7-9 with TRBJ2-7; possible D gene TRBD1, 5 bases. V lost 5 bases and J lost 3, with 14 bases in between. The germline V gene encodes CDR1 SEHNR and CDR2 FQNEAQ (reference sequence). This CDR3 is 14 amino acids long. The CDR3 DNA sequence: TGTGCCAGCAGCACAACAGGCAGATACTACGAGCAGTACTTC. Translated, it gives CASSTTGRYYEQYF.

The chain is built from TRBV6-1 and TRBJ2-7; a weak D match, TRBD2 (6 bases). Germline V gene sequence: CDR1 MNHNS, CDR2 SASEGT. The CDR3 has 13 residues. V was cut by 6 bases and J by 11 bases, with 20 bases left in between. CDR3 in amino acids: CASSPRDGGVEYF. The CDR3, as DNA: TGTGCCAGCAGCCCTCGGGACGGCGGGGTTGAGTACTTC.

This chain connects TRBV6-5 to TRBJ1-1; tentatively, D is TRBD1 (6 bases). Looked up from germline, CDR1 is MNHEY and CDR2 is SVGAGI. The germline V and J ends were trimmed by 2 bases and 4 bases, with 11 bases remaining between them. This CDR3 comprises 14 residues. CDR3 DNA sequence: TGTGCCAGCAGTTACAAGGGACATGGCACTGAAGCTTTCTTT. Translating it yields CASSYKGHGTEAFF.

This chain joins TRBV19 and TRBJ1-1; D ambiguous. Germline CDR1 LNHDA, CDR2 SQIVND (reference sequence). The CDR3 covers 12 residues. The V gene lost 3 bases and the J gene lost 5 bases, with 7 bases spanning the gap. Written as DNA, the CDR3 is TGTGCCAGTAGTATGTGGGCGACTGAAGCTTTCTTT. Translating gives CASSMWATEAFF. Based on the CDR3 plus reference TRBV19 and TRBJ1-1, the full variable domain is DGGITQSPKYLFRKEGQNVTLSCEQNLNHDAMYWYRQDPGQGLRLIYYSQIVNDFQKGDIAEGYSVSREKKESFPLTVTSAQKNPTAFYLCASSMWATEAFFGQGTRLTVV.

Here the CDR3 DNA reads TGTGCCAGCAGTTGGGGGGAGACCCAGTACTTC. Protein product: CASSWGETQYF. The V and J genes are TRBV25-1 and TRBJ2-5; D may be TRBD1 or TRBD2 (5 bases each). CDR1 is MGHDK, CDR2 SYGVNS, per germline. Deletions cut 5 bases from V and 5 bases from J, with 6 bases between. There are 11 residues in the CDR3.

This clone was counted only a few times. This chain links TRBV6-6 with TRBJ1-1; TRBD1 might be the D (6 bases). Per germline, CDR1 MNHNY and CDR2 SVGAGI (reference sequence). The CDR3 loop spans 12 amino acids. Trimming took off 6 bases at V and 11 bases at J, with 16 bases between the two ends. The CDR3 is CASSRDTEGAFF. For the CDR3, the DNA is TGTGCCAGCAGCCGGGACACCGAGGGTGCTTTCTTT.

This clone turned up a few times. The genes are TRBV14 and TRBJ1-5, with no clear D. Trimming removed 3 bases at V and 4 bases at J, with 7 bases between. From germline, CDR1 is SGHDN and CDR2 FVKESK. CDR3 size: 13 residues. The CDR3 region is CASSHGGNQPQHF. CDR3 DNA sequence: TGTGCCAGCAGCCACGGCGGGAATCAGCCCCAGCATTTT.

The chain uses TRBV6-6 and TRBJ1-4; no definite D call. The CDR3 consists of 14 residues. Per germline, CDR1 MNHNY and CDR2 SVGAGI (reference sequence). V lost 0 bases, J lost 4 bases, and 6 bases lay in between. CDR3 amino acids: CASSYSAGNEKLFF. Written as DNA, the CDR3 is TGTGCCAGCAGTTACTCAGCGGGTAATGAAAAACTGTTTTTT.

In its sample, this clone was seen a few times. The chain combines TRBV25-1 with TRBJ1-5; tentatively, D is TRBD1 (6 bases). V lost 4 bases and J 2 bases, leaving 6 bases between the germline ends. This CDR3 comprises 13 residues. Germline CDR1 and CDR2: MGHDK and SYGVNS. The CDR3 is CASSGQGNQPQHF. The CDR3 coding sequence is TGTGCCAGCAGTGGACAGGGCAATCAGCCCCAGCATTTT.

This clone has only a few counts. CDR3 in amino acids: CASKFVSGNTIYF. The DNA of the CDR3 is TGTGCCAGCAAATTCGTCTCTGGAAACACCATATATTTT. V gene TRBV6-1 combines with J gene TRBJ1-3; D unresolved. Germline V lookup: CDR1 MNHNS, CDR2 SASEGT. There are 13 residues in the CDR3. V lost 7 bases, J lost 0 bases, and 7 bases lay in between.

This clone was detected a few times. DNA of the CDR3: TGTGCCAGCAGACAGGGGAACTACGAGCAGTACTTC. Its translation is CASRQGNYEQYF. The gene calls are TRBV2 and TRBJ2-7, with TRBD1 matching 7 bases. CDR1 is SNHLY, CDR2 FYNNEI, per germline. The CDR3 has 12 residues. V shed 6 bases and J 3 bases; nucleotides not matched to a gene: 2. The full variable domain, completed using reference TRBV2 and TRBJ2-7, is EPEVTQTPSHQVTQMGQEVILRCVPISNHLYFYWYRQILGQKVEFLVSFYNNEISEKSEIFDDQFSVERPDGSNFTLKIRSTKLEDSAMYFCASRQGNYEQYFGPGTRLTVT.

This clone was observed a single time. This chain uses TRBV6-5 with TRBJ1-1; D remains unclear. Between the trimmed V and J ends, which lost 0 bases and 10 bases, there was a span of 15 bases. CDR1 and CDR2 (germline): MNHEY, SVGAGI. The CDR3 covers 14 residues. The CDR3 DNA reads TGTGCCAGCAGTTACTCACGGGAGACTCTTTCAGCTTTCTTT. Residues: CASSYSRETLSAFF.

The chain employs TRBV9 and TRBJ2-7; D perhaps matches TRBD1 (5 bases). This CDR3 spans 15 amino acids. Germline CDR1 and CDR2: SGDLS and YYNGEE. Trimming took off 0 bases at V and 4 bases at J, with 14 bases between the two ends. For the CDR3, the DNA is TGTGCCAGCAGCGTAGACAGGTTAGGGGTTTACGAGCAGTACTTC. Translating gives CASSVDRLGVYEQYF.

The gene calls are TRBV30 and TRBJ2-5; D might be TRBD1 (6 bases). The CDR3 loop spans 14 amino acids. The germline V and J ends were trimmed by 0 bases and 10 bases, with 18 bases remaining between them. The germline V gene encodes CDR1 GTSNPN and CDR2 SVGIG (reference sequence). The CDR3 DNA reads TGTGCCTGGAGTGTGGGGGCAGGGATGGGCGTCCAGTACTTC. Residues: CAWSVGAGMGVQYF.

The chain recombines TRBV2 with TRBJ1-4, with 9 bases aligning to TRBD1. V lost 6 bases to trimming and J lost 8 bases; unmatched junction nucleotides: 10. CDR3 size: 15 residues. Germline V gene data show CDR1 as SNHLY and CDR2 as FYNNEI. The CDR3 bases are TGTGCCAGCAGCGTCACAGGGGGCTCTAGAGAAAAACTGTTTTTT. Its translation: CASSVTGGSREKLFF.